This T cell receptor beta chain is from a study of blood T cells in healthy people across ages (dated by TCRdb to 2014 to 2015). Study-level background: Template switching captured roughly one uniquely barcoded TCR beta cDNA molecule per two T cells in model experiments. The study measured age-related changes in TCR beta repertoire diversity using deep sequencing normalized with unique cDNA molecular identifiers. The donors were split into four age groups: young (average around 17 years), middle-aged (about 40), aged (62) and long-lived (over 80). To avoid experimental bias, donors of different ages were distributed randomly across sequencing lanes. Using the same blood draw, the study looked at two additional independent replicas of 1 million unique cDNA reads for two donors, one aged 18 to 30 and the other aged 80 or older.

Via the germline V gene (reference sequence), CDR1 is DFQATT and CDR2 SNEGSKA. The cysteine opens and the phenylalanine closes a CDR3 of 14 amino acids. Only the CDR3 portion is preserved as DNA: 42 bases, with reading frame beginning at the first base. Donors were a few dozen systemically healthy Caucasian individuals from Russia aged roughly 6 to 95 years. Each donor gave approximately 10 milliliters of peripheral blood, collected into EDTA-treated Vacutainer tubes. PBMCs were isolated by Ficoll-Paque density-gradient centrifugation, with at least 6 million obtained per sample. Total RNA was extracted from PBMCs with Trizol reagent, with at least 6 micrograms obtained per sample. For every donor, an aliquot of PBMCs went through flow cytometry to measure the percentages of naive CD45RAhigh/CD27high T cells. Libraries were made using 5' RACE. The listed sequencing device is Illumina HiSeq 2500. The second PCR ran for about 7 to 11 cycles and used a J-beta primer mix along with a sample-barcoded 5' primer. A template-switch 5' adaptor carrying 12 random nucleotides introduced a unique molecular identifier onto each TCR beta cDNA molecule. Each sample yielded at least 2.5 million CDR3-containing paired-end reads. First-strand cDNA was synthesized from all RNA with the Mint cDNA synthesis kit, primed by a TRBC-specific oligonucleotide. After uracil-DNA glycosylase treatment, a first 18-cycle PCR used universal primers M1SS and BC2_uni_R on all cDNA. The authors' pipeline ran thus. For normalization, 1 million high-quality reads, each with a distinct molecular identifier, were randomly selected from each sample. Instead of being binned into consensus sequences, reads with shared molecular identifiers were discarded. MiTCR, with a Q25 quality threshold and the strictest error-elimination algorithm, was used for CDR3 identification, clonotype clustering and error correction. A nonparametric unseen species model using Euler transformation provided a lower-bound estimate of total TCR beta diversity. Clones were called with MiXCR by TCRdb after fastp trimmed the public reads at Q25, and only in-frame beta chains were retained. Each record represents a unique CDR3 protein, reported with the most common genes and DNA among its rows. The V and J calls shown here were made by TCRdb, not taken from the authors' results. This sample is represented by 710,000 or so distinct CDR3 sequences; approximately 22% of them were singletons. The top ten clones comprise 20% to 25% of the sample.

Here is what the overall study found, with its caveats: The long-lived group showed more naive CD4+ T cells, fewer expanded clones and increased TCR diversity than the aged group, suggesting age selection. The CMV infection status of donors was not known, potentially confounding age-related changes in expanded clonotypes. There was a strong correlation between observed TCR beta diversity and the percentage of naive T cells measured by flow cytometry. Observed TCR beta diversity per million T cells fell roughly linearly with age, and a significant reduction was already apparent by age roughly 40. Because profiling used bulk unsorted PBMCs, naive and antigen-experienced compartments could not be compared conclusively. Estimates of total diversity based on one million sequenced T cells were regarded as lower bounds and as underestimates.

This clonotype was seen only a few times. Its recognized antigen is unknown. No per-base quality is available; no much larger clone lies one base away. In this chain, TRBV20-1 is recombined with TRBJ2-1, with an unclear D gene assignment. The J call may not be correct, given that the DNA end is closer to TRBJ2-7. Source material: blood. The sequence came from an older man in good health. The DNA sequence follows: TGCAGTGCTAGGTCTAGTCTTGGGAACAATGAGCAGTACTTC. The resulting protein is CSARSSLGNNEQYF.